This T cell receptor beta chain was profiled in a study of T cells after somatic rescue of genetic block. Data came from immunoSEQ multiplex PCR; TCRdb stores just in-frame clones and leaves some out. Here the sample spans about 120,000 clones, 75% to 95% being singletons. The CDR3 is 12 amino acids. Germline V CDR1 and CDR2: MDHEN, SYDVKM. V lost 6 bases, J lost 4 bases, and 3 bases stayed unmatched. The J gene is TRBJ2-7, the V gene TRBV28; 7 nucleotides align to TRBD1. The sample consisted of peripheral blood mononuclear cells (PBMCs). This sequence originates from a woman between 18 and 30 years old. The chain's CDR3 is CASRQGVYEQYF. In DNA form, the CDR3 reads TGTGCCAGCAGGCAGGGGGTATACGAGCAGTACTTC.